This T cell receptor (beta chain) stems from a study of post-analysis software for immune sequencing data. Study-level information: Recorded disease courses covered relapsing-remitting, secondary progressive and progressive-relapsing multiple sclerosis. Some patients had no subtype annotation.

Findings and caveats of the study: Same-batch samples co-clustered strongly by F measure. Comparison with controls showed significantly lower normalized Chao1 diversity in multiple sclerosis patients. Five TRBV segments, TRBV5-6, TRBV5-1 and TRBV20-1 among them, were found more frequent in patients than controls.

This CDR3 spans 15 amino acids. V lost 2 bases to trimming and J lost 4 bases, with 13 bases between them. Germline CDR1 ENHRY, CDR2 SYGVKD. Note on this clonotype: Its antigen is unknown.

Incorporated into the TCR beta cDNA libraries were unique molecular identifiers, which served to reduce PCR and sequencing biases. TCRdb fed the PCR reads into MiXCR, producing one record per CDR3 protein. The sample consists of under 650,000 distinct CDR3 sequences, roughly two fifths of them appearing once. V and J are TRBV10-3 and TRBJ2-3; D remains unclear. Specimen: blood. This clonotype was sampled from a girl aged 10 to 17 with multiple sclerosis. CDR3 in amino acids: CAISEQTLLPDTQYF. In DNA, the CDR3 is TGTGCCATCAGTGAGCAGACTCTCCTCCCAGATACGCAGTATTTT.